This T cell receptor beta chain appears in the sequencing data of a study of T cells expressing NK-cell markers. Study summary: Source material for TCR beta repertoires consisted of sorted CD3+CD56+NKG2C+, CD3+CD56+NKG2C- and CD3+CD56-NKG2C+ T cells.

The length of the CDR3 is 16 residues. Germline lookup yields CDR1 MGHRA and CDR2 YSYEKL. 5'RACE template switching with UMIs produced the TCR beta cDNA. TCRdb re-called the 5' RACE reads; one entry per CDR3 protein, DNA not given. This sample's table has 150,000 or so distinct CDR3 sequences. This chain uses TRBV4-1 with TRBJ1-1. The source of this sequence is a woman in her forties or fifties in good health. Material: blood T cells: a sorted CD56 or NKG2C T cell subset, CD4+ or CD8+ T cells, or bulk PBMC T cells (not recorded which). The CDR3 protein is CASSQDRYQPNTEAFF.